This TCR beta chain appears in the sequencing data of a study of shared clonotypes between healthy human individuals (dated by TCRdb to 2020 to 2021). Describing the broader study: The cohort comprised two women and a few men aged 18 to 49 years. For each donor, three plates each were used for CD4 naive and CD4 memory, two plates were used for CD8 naive, and one plate was used for CD8 memory. Different laboratories and diverse techniques were used to prepare libraries and sequence TCR repertoires, to increase sequencing depth and limit assay-specific biases. Blood TCR repertoires of five healthy adults were deeply sequenced to estimate repertoire size and the extent of clonotype sharing between individuals. Per donor, leukapheresis produced somewhere between about 0.94 and 10 billion PBMCs.

Using the deep immunoSEQ assay, multiplex PCR amplified TCR CDR3 regions from genomic DNA. Extracted genomic DNA from each cell subset was distributed evenly across all wells of several immunoSEQ 96-well plates, and each plate was treated as a replicate. For sorted subsets, each replicate PCR was loaded with 200 ng genomic DNA, equivalent to about 30,000 T cell genomes. Purified libraries were measured with a Qubit 3.0 fluorometer, size-checked on a Bioanalyzer 2100, and measured again with the KAPA Library Quantification kit. Every immunoSEQ 96-well plate was sequenced on a separate single-read 150-cycle Illumina NextSeq 550 flow cell. In the source study's methods: Because only junctional sequences without quality scores were contained in the immunoSEQ output, filtering matching that applied to full-length reads could not be performed. Sequences were annotated with PyIR, a Python wrapper for IgBLAST v1.9, and V/J genes and CDR3 were assigned using IMGT germline references. Reads with weak V/J assignments (E-value above 1e-6), missing CDR3, stop codons, out-of-frame junctions, or ambiguous translated residues were removed. A V3J clonotype was defined by an identical inferred V gene, J gene, and CDR3 amino acid sequence. The percentage overlap between two repertoires was calculated by dividing the number of shared unique clonotypes by the size of the smaller repertoire. Richness of each repertoire was evaluated using RTK rarefaction, the Chao1 estimator, and Recon v2.1 estimates of unobserved clonotypes. For all TCRbeta clonotypes obtained by the gDNA method from several donors, generation probabilities were computed with OLGA. As stored in TCRdb, this immuneACCESS dataset retains in-frame rearrangements with V and J assigned. A fraction of the clones does not appear; measured against another copy, unresolved V genes explain less than half of the discrepancy, and the remainder lacks a known reason. V and J calls and clone size come straight from that table; D and trimming were deduced from the DNA. The sample data list approximately 2.1 million clones, and more than 85% of these were observed just once. The ten largest clones represent under 0.45% of the sample.

Healthy HIV-negative adults with no recently reported acute infections or vaccinations were included as donors. Every donor was a Caucasian adult living in Nashville, Tennessee, USA. Magnetic negative selection was used to enrich CD4+ T cells, after which naive cells were positively selected on CD45RA and the negative fraction became the memory subset. After blood collection by leukapheresis, PBMCs were isolated using Ficoll-Histopaque density gradient centrifugation and then cryopreserved in the vapor phase of liquid nitrogen. Analytical flow cytometry was used to check the purity and quantity of each magnetically sorted T cell population. Each sorted fraction had its genomic DNA isolated and then quantified by UV absorbance on a Nanodrop 2000c. V drops 4 bases and J drops 7 bases, leaving 15 bases in between. The CDR3 measures 14 amino acids from cysteine to phenylalanine. The sequence is cut down to CDR3 DNA, 42 bases in frame from base 1. Via the germline V gene, CDR1 is SGHRS and CDR2 YFSETQ.

General study outcomes and caveats: Rarefaction of sorted-subset datasets indicated incomplete sequencing despite the large sequencing depth. Naive subsets generally had larger estimated clonotype richness than memory subsets did. Compared with non-shared clonotypes, the clonotypes found in all four sorted-subset donors had higher generation probabilities. The small number of donors limited the genetic and exposure-history diversity represented. Sampling was restricted to blood, and TCR repertoires in tissue are likely to differ from TCR repertoires in blood. Pairwise subsampling led to the expectation that sequencing depth would affect the degree of clonotype sharing among donors. When a few donors were compared, the shared fraction of clonotypes was around 5% for naive CD4, approximately 3.3% for naive CD8, 2% to 2.5% for memory CD4, and 0.4% for memory CD8.

In regard to this clone: The antigen it recognizes is unknown. No per-base quality is available; no much larger clone lies one base away.

This TCR came from a young man in good health. Some clones in this sample may be carry-over from other donors' samples. Input material: naive CD4+ T cells from PBMCs. The sample's cell subset or site label, decoded: CD45RA+ positively selected. The rearranged segments are TRBV5-1 and TRBJ2-1, with TRBD2 tentatively as D gene (7 bases match). The DNA is TGCGCCAGCAGCGGGGGCGGGAGTTCGAATGAGCAGTTCTTC. This encodes CASSGGGSSNEQFF.